The 18 T cell receptor beta chains presented below share a single source sample, sequenced in a study of T cell responses to AZD1222 COVID-19 vaccine. The data were produced by immunoSEQ multiplex PCR, yet TCRdb's version contains in-frame clones alone and is incomplete. In the table there are roughly 98,000 clones, roughly 90% of which are singletons. Here the sequenced sample was peripheral blood, taken 28 days after the second AZD1222 dose. These receptors were collected from an adult who received the AZD1222 COVID-19 vaccine.

The V and J genes are TRBV3-1 (or the pseudogene TRBV3-2) and TRBJ1-2; the D gene is possibly TRBD1 (5 bases). V lost 1 base and J 5 bases, leaving 11 bases between the germline ends. The CDR3 loop spans 14 amino acids. Germline lookup yields CDR1 LGHDT and CDR2 YNNKEL (reference sequence). This CDR3 reads CASSQGAEGYGYTF. CDR3 coding DNA: TGTGCCAGCAGCCAAGGGGCGGAGGGGTATGGCTACACCTTC.

The V and J genes are TRBV27 and TRBJ2-1; a possible D gene is TRBD2 (6 bases). With 11 bases removed from V and 4 bases from J, the gap between germline ends came to 33 bases. This CDR3 contains 19 residues. Germline CDR1 MNHEY, CDR2 SMNVEV (reference sequence). The CDR3 DNA sequence: TGTGCCCCCACTTTCGGGCGGATTTTAGCGGCAAATCCTTACAATGAGCAGTTCTTC. Its protein product is CAPTFGRILAANPYNEQFF.

This clone occurred once. The gene calls are TRBV30 and TRBJ2-1; 10 nucleotides match TRBD2. The CDR3 length is 16 residues. V was pared by 7 bases and J by 5 bases, with 14 bases of the junction left unmatched. The germline V gene has CDR1 GTSNPN and CDR2 SVGIG (reference sequence). The CDR3 spells CASTSGTPLFNNEQFF. DNA of the CDR3: TGTGCCTCTACTAGCGGGACCCCTCTTTTCAACAATGAGCAGTTCTTC.

The DNA of the CDR3 is TGTGCCAGCAGCCCGGGACAGGGTTTGAACACTGAAGCTTTCTTT. Translation gives CASSPGQGLNTEAFF. The chain links TRBV11-2 to TRBJ1-1, with TRBD1 matching 9 bases. The V gene end was trimmed by 5 bases and the J gene end by 0 bases; junction bases not matched to a gene: 4. Germline CDR1 and CDR2: SGHAT and FQNNGV. This CDR3 contains 15 residues.

V gene TRBV3-1 (or the pseudogene TRBV3-2) combines with J gene TRBJ2-5; D is unclear. Trimming took off 2 bases at V and 5 bases at J, with 6 bases between the two ends. Germline V gene sequence: CDR1 LGHDT, CDR2 YNNKEL (reference sequence). This CDR3 has 12 amino acids. DNA of the CDR3: TGTGCCAGCAGCCAATCTCCGGAGACCCAGTACTTC. The encoded protein is CASSQSPETQYF.

V usage is TRBV11-2 and J usage is TRBJ1-1; a weak D match, TRBD1 (5 bases). V was shortened by 1 base and J by 1 base, with 10 bases between the two germline ends. CDR3 length equals 15 residues. In germline, CDR1 is SGHAT, CDR2 FQNNGV. CDR3 residues: CASSLALGENTEAFF. As DNA, the CDR3 is TGTGCCAGCAGCTTAGCTTTGGGGGAGAACACTGAAGCTTTCTTT. The variable domain in full, with the rest retrieved from reference TRBV11-2 and TRBJ1-1, is EAGVAQSPRYKIIEKRQSVAFWCNPISGHATLYWYQQILGQGPKLLIQFQNNGVVDDSQLPKDRFSAERLKGVDSTLKIQPAKLEDSAVYLCASSLALGENTEAFFGQGTRLTVV.

The genes are TRBV9 and TRBJ2-7; D possibly corresponds to TRBD1 (5 bases). There are 14 residues in the CDR3. With 0 bases removed from V and 4 bases from J, the gap between germline ends came to 11 bases. Looked up from germline, CDR1 is SGDLS and CDR2 is YYNGEE. The chain's CDR3 is CASSVGTGFYEQYF. CDR3 in DNA: TGTGCCAGCAGCGTAGGAACAGGATTTTACGAGCAGTACTTC.

The V and J genes are TRBV7-3 and TRBJ2-7; 7 nucleotides match TRBD1. The CDR3 loop spans 15 amino acids. Per germline, CDR1 SGHTA and CDR2 FQGTGA. The V and J ends lost 5 bases and 4 bases, in that order; junction bases with no gene match: 11. The CDR3 loop reads CASSPRAGGQYEQYF. The CDR3 coding sequence is TGTGCCAGCAGCCCAAGGGCAGGGGGTCAATACGAGCAGTACTTC.

The genes are TRBV28 and TRBJ1-2; a weak D match, TRBD1 (6 bases). Germline CDR1 reads MDHEN; CDR2 reads SYDVKM. The CDR3 contains 11 residues. V dropped 8 bases and J dropped 4 bases, with 8 bases sitting between them. The CDR3 spells CASGQSYGYTF. The CDR3 region has the DNA TGTGCCAGCGGACAGTCCTATGGCTACACCTTC.

The chain links TRBV19 to TRBJ2-1; D gene uncertain. Germline CDR1 is LNHDA and CDR2 is SQIVND (reference sequence). Trimming pared 7 bases from V and 0 bases from J, leaving 13 bases between. The CDR3 is made up of 15 amino acids. CDR3 sequence: CASTNPWGSYNEQFF. CDR3 DNA: TGTGCCAGTACCAATCCGTGGGGCTCCTACAATGAGCAGTTCTTC.

The chain links TRBV3-1 (or the pseudogene TRBV3-2) to TRBJ1-6; no firm D call. Germline CDR1 and CDR2: LGHDT and YNNKEL (reference sequence). V was shortened by 7 bases and J by 0 bases, with 10 bases between the two germline ends. The CDR3 extends over 15 amino acids. The CDR3 bases are TGTGCCAGCAACTACGAGGGCTCCTATAATTCACCCCTCCACTTT. This gives the protein CASNYEGSYNSPLHF.

The chain links TRBV18 to TRBJ1-6; TRBD1 aligns across 9 bases. The CDR3 extends over 15 amino acids. J was trimmed by 5 bases and V by 5 bases; bases with no gene match: 4. The germline V gene encodes CDR1 KGHSH and CDR2 LQKENI. The DNA for the CDR3 is TGTGCCAGCTCATCTCGGACAGGGGATAATTCACCCCTCCACTTT. It is translated as CASSSRTGDNSPLHF.

J is TRBJ1-4 and V is TRBV27, with D uncertain. CDR1 MNHEY and CDR2 SMNVEV come from the germline V gene (reference sequence). The V end was cut by 5 bases, the J end by 0 bases, with 10 bases between. The CDR3 has 15 residues. CDR3 region: CASSPRLATNEKLFF. Written as DNA, the CDR3 is TGTGCCAGCAGTCCCCGGCTCGCAACTAATGAAAAACTGTTTTTT.

This clone was observed a few times. This sequence joins TRBV7-9 and TRBJ2-1; D is uncertain. This CDR3 comprises 13 residues. V lost 1 base and J 7 bases, leaving 8 bases between the germline ends. The V gene's germline CDR1 is SEHNR and CDR2 FQNEAQ (reference sequence). DNA for the CDR3: TGTGCCAGCAGCTTAGACCTTTGGAATGAGCAGTTCTTC. It encodes CASSLDLWNEQFF.

The rearrangement links TRBV30 to TRBJ2-2; no clear D. With 7 bases removed from V and 1 base from J, the gap between germline ends came to 13 bases. The CDR3 extends over 14 amino acids. Per germline, CDR1 GTSNPN and CDR2 SVGIG (reference sequence). This CDR3 is CASRPDLNTGELFF. The CDR3 DNA follows: TGTGCCTCCCGCCCCGACTTGAACACCGGGGAGCTGTTTTTT.

V and J are TRBV11-2 and TRBJ2-1; no clear D. V lost 6 bases, J lost 2 bases, and 14 bases lay in between. CDR1 is SGHAT, CDR2 FQNNGV, per germline. CDR3 length: 15 amino acids. The CDR3 is CASRQASTAYNEQFF. The CDR3 DNA is TGTGCCAGCAGGCAAGCCTCAACGGCCTACAATGAGCAGTTCTTC.

V usage is TRBV12-5 and J usage is TRBJ1-2; D remains unclear. V was pared by 4 bases and J by 4 bases, with 7 bases between. Germline-derived CDR1 and CDR2 are LGHNT and FRNRAP. The CDR3 spans 12 residues. The CDR3 sequence is CASGYLIYGYTF. In nucleotides, the CDR3 is TGTGCTAGTGGTTACCTCATCTATGGCTACACCTTC.

The chain recombines TRBV15 with TRBJ2-1; D gene ambiguous. Germline CDR1 and CDR2: LNHNV and YYDKDF (reference sequence). The germline V and J ends were trimmed by 0 bases and 3 bases, with 9 bases remaining between them. The CDR3 is made up of 15 amino acids. The CDR3 loop is CATSRDRLFYNEQFF. CDR3 nucleotide sequence: TGTGCCACCAGCAGAGATAGGTTGTTCTACAATGAGCAGTTCTTC.